This TCR beta chain was observed in a study of cytomegalovirus exposure and HLA in healthy donors. Study-level findings and limits: Most of the TCR beta V segments (in an earlier analysis) were productive either about 87% or about 30% of the time.

Trimming took off 5 bases at V and 0 bases at J, with 20 bases between the two ends. CDR1 and CDR2 (germline): PRHDT, FYEKMQ (reference sequence). The CDR3 length is 18 residues. PCR primers comprised 60 Vbeta and 13 Jbeta primers. As processed by the authors: The count from a later analysis was about 80 million unique TCR beta chains, roughly 11 million of them shared. The method was immunoSEQ multiplex PCR; TCRdb's version includes in-frame clones alone and lacks a portion of them. For V, J and clone size, that table is used; D and trimming come from the DNA. Of 90,000 to 130,000 clones listed, around 80% are singletons. About this clone: What it binds is unknown.

Sequenced: PBMCs. The rearrangement joins TRBV13 to TRBJ1-3, with D possibly TRBD1 on 6 matching bases. The TCR comes from a woman aged 60-75 years in good health and CMV-seropositive. The DNA for the CDR3 is TGTGCCAGCAGCCAGATCACAGGGATCTTCAGCTCTGGAAACACCATATATTTT. Residues: CASSQITGIFSSGNTIYF.